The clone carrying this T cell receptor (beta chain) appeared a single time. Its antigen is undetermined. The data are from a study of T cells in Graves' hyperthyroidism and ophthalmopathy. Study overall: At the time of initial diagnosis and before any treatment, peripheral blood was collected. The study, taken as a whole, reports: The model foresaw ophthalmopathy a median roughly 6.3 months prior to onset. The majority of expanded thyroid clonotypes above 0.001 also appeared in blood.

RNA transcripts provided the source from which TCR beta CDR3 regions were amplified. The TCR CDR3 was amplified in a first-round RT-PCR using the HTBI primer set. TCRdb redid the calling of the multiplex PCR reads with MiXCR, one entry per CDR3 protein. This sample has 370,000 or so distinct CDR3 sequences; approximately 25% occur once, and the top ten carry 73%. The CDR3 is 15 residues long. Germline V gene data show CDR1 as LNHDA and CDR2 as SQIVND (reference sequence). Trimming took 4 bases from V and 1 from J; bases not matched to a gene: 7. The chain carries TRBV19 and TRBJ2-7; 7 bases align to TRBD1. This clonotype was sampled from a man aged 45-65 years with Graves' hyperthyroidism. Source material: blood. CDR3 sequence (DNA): TGTGCCAGTAGTAGCGTGGGACAGCCATCCTACGAGCAGTACTTC. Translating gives CASSSVGQPSYEQYF.